In this sample, the clone carrying this T cell receptor beta chain turned up a few times. The CDR3 spans 16 residues. V lost 7 bases, J lost 4 bases, and 20 bases lay in between. Germline CDR1 reads SGHTA; CDR2 reads FQGNSA. Libraries were prepared by immunoSEQ multiplex PCR; TCRdb keeps only in-frame clonotypes and omits some of them. The sample lists about 2 million clones, about 94% occurring once. The sample is drawn from a study of shared clonotypes between healthy human individuals. In the naive CD8 group, cells lacked CD45RO and were positively selected for CCR7, so terminally differentiated effector memory CD45RA+ cells were left out.

The sequence was obtained from a man aged 18 to 29 in good health. Specimen: naive CD8+ T cells sorted from blood. The rearrangement joins TRBV7-2 to TRBJ2-1, with D maybe TRBD2 (6 bases). The DNA for the CDR3 is TGTGCCAGCACCCAACCGGCTGGACTACCGTACAATGAGCAGTTCTTC. The encoded protein is CASTQPAGLPYNEQFF.